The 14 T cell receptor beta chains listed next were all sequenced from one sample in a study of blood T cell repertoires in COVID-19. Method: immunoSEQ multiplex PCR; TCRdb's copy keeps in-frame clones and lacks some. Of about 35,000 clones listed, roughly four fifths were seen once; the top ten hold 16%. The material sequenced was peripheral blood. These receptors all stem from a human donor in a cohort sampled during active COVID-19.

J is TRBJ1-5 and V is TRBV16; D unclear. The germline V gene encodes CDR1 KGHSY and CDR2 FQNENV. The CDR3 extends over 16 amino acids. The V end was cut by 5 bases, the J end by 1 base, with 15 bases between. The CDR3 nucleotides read TGTGCCAGCAGCTCACGTACGGGGTTGAGCAATCAGCCCCAGCATTTT. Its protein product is CASSSRTGLSNQPQHF.

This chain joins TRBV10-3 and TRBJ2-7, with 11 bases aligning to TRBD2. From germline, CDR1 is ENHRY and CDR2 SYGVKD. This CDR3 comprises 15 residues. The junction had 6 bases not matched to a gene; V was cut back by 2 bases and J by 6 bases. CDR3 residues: CAISEEVSGRAEQYF. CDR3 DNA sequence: TGTGCCATCAGTGAGGAGGTTAGCGGGAGGGCCGAGCAGTACTTC.

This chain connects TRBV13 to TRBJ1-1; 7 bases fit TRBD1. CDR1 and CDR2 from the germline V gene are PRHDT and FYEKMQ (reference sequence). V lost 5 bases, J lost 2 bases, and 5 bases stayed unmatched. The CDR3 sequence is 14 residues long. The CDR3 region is CASSKRTGNTEAFF. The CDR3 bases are TGTGCCAGCAGCAAGCGGACAGGCAACACTGAAGCTTTCTTT.

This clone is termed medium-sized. The CDR3: CASSLFNRGLYNEQFF. The CDR3 nucleotides are TGTGCCAGCAGCCTCTTTAACAGGGGGCTATACAATGAGCAGTTCTTC. The genes are TRBV3-1 (or the pseudogene TRBV3-2) and TRBJ2-1, with TRBD1 matching over 9 bases. Trimming cost V 4 bases and J 4 bases; bases outside gene matches: 8. The CDR3 is 16 amino acids. CDR1 LGHDT and CDR2 YNNKEL come from the germline V gene (reference sequence).

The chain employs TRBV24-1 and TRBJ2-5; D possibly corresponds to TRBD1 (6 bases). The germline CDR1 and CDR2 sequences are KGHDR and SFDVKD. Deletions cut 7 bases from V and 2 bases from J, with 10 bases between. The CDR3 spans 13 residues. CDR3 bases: TGTGCCACCAGCCCCAGGGGACAAGAGACCCAGTACTTC. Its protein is CATSPRGQETQYF.

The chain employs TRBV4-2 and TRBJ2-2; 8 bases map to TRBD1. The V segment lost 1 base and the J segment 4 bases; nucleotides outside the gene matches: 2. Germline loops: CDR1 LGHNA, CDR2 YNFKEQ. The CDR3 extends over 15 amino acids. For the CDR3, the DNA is TGTGCCAGCAGCCAAGGGACAGGGACCACCGGGGAGCTGTTTTTT. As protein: CASSQGTGTTGELFF.

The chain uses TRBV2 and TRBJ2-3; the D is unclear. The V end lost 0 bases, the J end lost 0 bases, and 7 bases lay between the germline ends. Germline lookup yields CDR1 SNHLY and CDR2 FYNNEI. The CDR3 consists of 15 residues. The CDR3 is CASSEAGFSTDTQYF. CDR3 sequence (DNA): TGTGCCAGCAGTGAAGCCGGGTTCAGCACAGATACGCAGTATTTT. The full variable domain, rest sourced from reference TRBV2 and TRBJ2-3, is EPEVTQTPSHQVTQMGQEVILRCVPISNHLYFYWYRQILGQKVEFLVSFYNNEISEKSEIFDDQFSVERPDGSNFTLKIRSTKLEDSAMYFCASSEAGFSTDTQYFGPGTRLTVL.

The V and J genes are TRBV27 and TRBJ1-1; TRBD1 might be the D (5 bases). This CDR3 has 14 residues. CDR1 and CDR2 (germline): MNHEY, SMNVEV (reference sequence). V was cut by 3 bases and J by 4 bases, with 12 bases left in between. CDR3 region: CASSFSRAGTEAFF. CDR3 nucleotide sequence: TGTGCCAGCAGTTTTTCCAGGGCCGGCACTGAAGCTTTCTTT.

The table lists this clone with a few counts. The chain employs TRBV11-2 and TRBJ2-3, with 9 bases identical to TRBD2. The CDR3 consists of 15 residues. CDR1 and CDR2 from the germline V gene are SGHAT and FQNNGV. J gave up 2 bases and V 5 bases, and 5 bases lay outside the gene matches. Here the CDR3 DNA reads TGTGCCAGCAGCCCTTGGACTAGCGTCACAGATACGCAGTATTTT. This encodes CASSPWTSVTDTQYF.

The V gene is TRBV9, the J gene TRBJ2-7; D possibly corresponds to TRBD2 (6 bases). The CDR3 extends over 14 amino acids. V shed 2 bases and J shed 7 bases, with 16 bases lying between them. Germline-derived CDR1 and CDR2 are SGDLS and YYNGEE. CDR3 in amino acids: CASSVEGASREQYF. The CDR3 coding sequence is TGTGCCAGCAGCGTGGAGGGAGCTTCTCGGGAGCAGTACTTC. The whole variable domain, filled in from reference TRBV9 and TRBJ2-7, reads DSGVTQTPKHLITATGQRVTLRCSPRSGDLSVYWYQQSLDQGLQFLIQYYNGEERAKGNILERFSAQQFPDLHSELNLSSLELGDSALYFCASSVEGASREQYFGPGTRLTVT.

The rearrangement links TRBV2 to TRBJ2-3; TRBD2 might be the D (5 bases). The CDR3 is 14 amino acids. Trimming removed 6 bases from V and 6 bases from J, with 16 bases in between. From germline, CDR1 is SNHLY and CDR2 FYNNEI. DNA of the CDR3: TGTGCCAGCAGCCGTTTAGGGAGTTCGGATACGCAGTATTTT. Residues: CASSRLGSSDTQYF. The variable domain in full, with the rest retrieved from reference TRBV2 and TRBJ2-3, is EPEVTQTPSHQVTQMGQEVILRCVPISNHLYFYWYRQILGQKVEFLVSFYNNEISEKSEIFDDQFSVERPDGSNFTLKIRSTKLEDSAMYFCASSRLGSSDTQYFGPGTRLTVL.

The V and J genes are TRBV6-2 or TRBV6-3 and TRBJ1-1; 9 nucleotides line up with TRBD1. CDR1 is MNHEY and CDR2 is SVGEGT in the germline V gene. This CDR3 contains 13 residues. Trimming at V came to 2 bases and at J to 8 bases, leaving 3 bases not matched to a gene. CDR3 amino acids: CASSYAGTGEAFF. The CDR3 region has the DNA TGTGCCAGCAGTTACGCCGGGACAGGGGAAGCTTTCTTT.

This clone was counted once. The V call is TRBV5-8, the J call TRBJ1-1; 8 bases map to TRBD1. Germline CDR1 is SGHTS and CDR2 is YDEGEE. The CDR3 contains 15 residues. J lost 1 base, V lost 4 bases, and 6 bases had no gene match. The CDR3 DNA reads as TGTGCCAGCAGCGTAGGACAGGGCTGGAACACTGAAGCTTTCTTT. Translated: CASSVGQGWNTEAFF.

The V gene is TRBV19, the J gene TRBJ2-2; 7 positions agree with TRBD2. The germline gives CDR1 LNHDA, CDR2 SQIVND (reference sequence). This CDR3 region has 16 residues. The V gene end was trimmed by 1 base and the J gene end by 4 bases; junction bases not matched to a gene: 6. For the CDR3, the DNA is TGTGCCAGTAGTATAGTGGGAGGGTTAGGCACCGGGGAGCTGTTTTTT. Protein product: CASSIVGGLGTGELFF.